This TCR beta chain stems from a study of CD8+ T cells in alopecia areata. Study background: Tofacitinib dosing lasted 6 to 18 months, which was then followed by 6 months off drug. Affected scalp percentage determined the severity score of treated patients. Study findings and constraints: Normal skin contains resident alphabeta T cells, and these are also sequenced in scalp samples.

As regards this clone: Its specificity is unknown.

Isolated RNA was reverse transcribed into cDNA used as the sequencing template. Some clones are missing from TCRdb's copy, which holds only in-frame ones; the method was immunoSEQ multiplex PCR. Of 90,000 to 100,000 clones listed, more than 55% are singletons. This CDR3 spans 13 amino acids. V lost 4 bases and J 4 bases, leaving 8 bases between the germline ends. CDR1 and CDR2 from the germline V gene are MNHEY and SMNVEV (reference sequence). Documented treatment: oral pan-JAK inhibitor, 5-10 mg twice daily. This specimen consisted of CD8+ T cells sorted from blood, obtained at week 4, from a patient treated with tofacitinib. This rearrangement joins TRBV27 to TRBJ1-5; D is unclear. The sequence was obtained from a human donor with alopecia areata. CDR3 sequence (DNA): TGTGCCAGCAGTTGGGTCGCGAATCAGCCCCAGCATTTT. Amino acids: CASSWVANQPQHF.